A selection of T cell receptor beta chains follows, all from one sample in a study of blood T cells in healthy people across ages. TCRdb re-called the 5' RACE reads with MiXCR, one entry per CDR3 protein. The profile covers more than 900,000 distinct CDR3 sequences, with approximately 32% appearing a single time and roughly a tenth taken by the ten largest. The data were also submitted as part of a second study, on T cells of mothers and their children.

The specimen sequenced was blood. These receptor sequences come from a woman in her 40s in good health. CDR3s include the opening cysteine and the closing phenylalanine or tryptophan. The order of the fields is clone size, V gene, D gene, J gene, CDR3 protein, CDR3 DNA. The D gene is left open where the match is weak. Rows may omit the clone size; those that give it use once, few, many or a size class.

size: -
V: TRBV2
D: -
J: TRBJ2-4
CDR3: CASSGFGVSIAKNIQYF
DNA: TGTGCCAGCAGTGGATTTGGGGTCAGCATAGCCAAAAACATTCAGTACTTC

size: -
V: TRBV6-5
D: TRBD1
J: TRBJ1-5
CDR3: CATGTGEYQPQHF
DNA: TGTGCCACCGGGACAGGGGAGTATCAGCCCCAGCATTTT

size: -
V: TRBV20-1
D: -
J: TRBJ1-4
CDR3: CSVRGDNEKRFF
DNA: TGCAGTGTACGGGGGGACAATGAAAAACGGTTTTTT

size: once
V: TRBV28
D: -
J: TRBJ1-4
CDR3: CASSLWGAGTVETNEKLFF
DNA: TGTGCCAGCAGTTTATGGGGGGCGGGGACTGTGGAGACTAATGAAAAACTGTTTTTT

size: -
V: TRBV6-5
D: -
J: TRBJ2-3
CDR3: CASRSRARGTDTQYF
DNA: TGTGCCAGCAGGAGCAGGGCCAGGGGCACAGATACGCAGTATTTT

size: few
V: TRBV29-1
D: -
J: TRBJ1-2
CDR3: CSVEIGEPYGYTF
DNA: TGCAGCGTTGAAATTGGAGAGCCCTATGGCTACACCTTC

size: few
V: TRBV12-3/TRBV12-4
D: -
J: TRBJ1-6
CDR3: CASSPPAGWDSPLHF
DNA: TGTGCCAGCAGCCCGCCGGCAGGGTGGGATTCACCCCTCCACTTT

size: many
V: TRBV7-2
D: -
J: TRBJ2-5
CDR3: CASRGENQETQYF
DNA: TGTGCCAGCAGGGGGGAAAACCAAGAGACCCAGTACTTC

size: -
V: TRBV18
D: TRBD1
J: TRBJ2-1
CDR3: CASSPGPGTGFNEQFF
DNA: TGTGCCAGCTCACCCGGCCCCGGGACAGGGTTTAATGAGCAGTTCTTC

size: few
V: TRBV12-3/TRBV12-4
D: -
J: TRBJ2-2
CDR3: CASSPSSSTGELFF
DNA: TGTGCCAGCAGTCCCTCGTCAAGCACCGGGGAGCTGTTTTTT

size: -
V: TRBV6-5
D: -
J: TRBJ1-4
CDR3: CASSYTENEKLFF
DNA: TGTGCCAGCAGTTATACAGAAAATGAAAAACTGTTTTTT

size: few
V: TRBV11-2
D: TRBD1
J: TRBJ1-2
CDR3: CASSSGTGEVYGYTF
DNA: TGTGCCAGCAGCTCCGGGACAGGGGAGGTCTATGGCTACACCTTC

size: few
V: TRBV7-9
D: -
J: TRBJ1-3
CDR3: CASSFGSDTIYF
DNA: TGTGCCAGCAGCTTCGGTTCGGACACCATATATTTT

size: -
V: TRBV29-1
D: -
J: TRBJ2-2
CDR3: CSAIAGLTGELFF
DNA: TGCAGCGCCATTGCGGGCTTGACCGGGGAGCTGTTTTTT

size: few
V: TRBV10-3
D: TRBD1
J: TRBJ1-1
CDR3: CAISAQGANTEAFF
DNA: TGTGCCATCAGTGCCCAGGGGGCCAACACTGAAGCTTTCTTT

size: -
V: TRBV12-3/TRBV12-4
D: TRBD1
J: TRBJ1-2
CDR3: CASSSLQGLPNYGYTF
DNA: TGTGCCAGCAGTTCCCTACAGGGGCTACCTAACTATGGCTACACCTTC

size: -
V: TRBV28
D: TRBD1
J: TRBJ1-1
CDR3: CASGRDREAFF
DNA: TGTGCCAGCGGTCGGGACAGGGAAGCTTTCTTT

size: -
V: TRBV20-1
D: -
J: TRBJ1-2
CDR3: CSASHPGGYGYTF
DNA: TGCAGTGCTAGTCATCCGGGGGGCTATGGCTACACCTTC

size: -
V: TRBV7-3
D: -
J: TRBJ2-3
CDR3: CASSSRGDLGTDTQYF
DNA: TGTGCCAGCAGCTCCCGGGGAGATTTGGGGACAGATACGCAGTATTTT

size: -
V: TRBV3-1
D: TRBD2
J: TRBJ2-3
CDR3: CVSSQDPAGGPTDTQYF
DNA: TGTGTCAGCAGCCAAGATCCAGCGGGGGGGCCGACAGATACGCAGTATTTT

size: -
V: TRBV9
D: TRBD1
J: TRBJ1-3
CDR3: CASSPGQNMGNTIYF
DNA: TGTGCCAGCAGCCCGGGACAGAACATGGGAAACACCATATATTTT

size: few
V: TRBV6-5
D: TRBD2
J: TRBJ2-1
CDR3: CASSSPLGLAGPNNEQFF
DNA: TGTGCCAGCAGTTCCCCCCTGGGACTAGCGGGACCAAACAATGAGCAGTTCTTC

size: -
V: TRBV20-1
D: -
J: TRBJ1-1
CDR3: CSAWKNPPNTEAFF
DNA: TGCAGTGCTTGGAAAAATCCCCCGAACACTGAAGCTTTCTTT

size: few
V: TRBV15
D: -
J: TRBJ2-1
CDR3: CATSQGGSSYNEQFF
DNA: TGTGCCACCTCCCAGGGGGGGAGCTCCTACAATGAGCAGTTCTTC

size: few
V: TRBV14
D: -
J: TRBJ1-2
CDR3: CASSQDPGFDGYTF
DNA: TGTGCCAGCAGCCAAGATCCCGGGTTCGATGGCTACACCTTC

size: -
V: TRBV4-1
D: -
J: TRBJ1-5
CDR3: CASSQVQFSSNQPQHF
DNA: TGCGCCAGCAGCCAAGTTCAGTTTTCTAGCAATCAGCCCCAGCATTTT

size: -
V: TRBV5-1
D: -
J: TRBJ2-1
CDR3: CASSLDRVEWFF
DNA: TGCGCCAGCAGCTTGGACAGGGTAGAGTGGTTCTTC

size: many
V: TRBV29-1
D: TRBD1
J: TRBJ1-2
CDR3: CSVQTGTHYGYTF
DNA: TGCAGCGTCCAGACAGGGACTCACTATGGCTACACCTTC

size: -
V: TRBV5-1
D: -
J: TRBJ2-7
CDR3: CASSLAGAEDEQYF
DNA: TGCGCCAGCAGCTTGGCCGGAGCCGAAGACGAGCAGTACTTC

size: -
V: TRBV12-5
D: -
J: TRBJ2-7
CDR3: CASGLAGLAYEQYF
DNA: TGTGCTAGTGGTTTGGCGGGTCTAGCCTACGAGCAGTACTTC

size: few
V: TRBV6-2/TRBV6-3
D: -
J: TRBJ1-1
CDR3: CASSYGIGFGTEAFF
DNA: TGTGCCAGCAGTTACGGGATAGGGTTCGGCACTGAAGCTTTCTTT

size: many
V: TRBV5-5
D: -
J: TRBJ2-5
CDR3: CASTGVRVLQETQYF
DNA: TGTGCCAGCACCGGGGTGAGAGTTCTACAAGAGACCCAGTACTTC

size: many
V: TRBV29-1
D: -
J: TRBJ1-1
CDR3: CSVDLAGKMNTEAFF
DNA: TGCAGCGTTGATTTGGCAGGGAAGATGAACACTGAAGCTTTCTTT

size: -
V: TRBV24-1
D: TRBD1
J: TRBJ2-1
CDR3: CATSENRGSASYNEQFF
DNA: TGTGCCACCTCTGAAAACAGGGGCTCAGCCTCCTACAATGAGCAGTTCTTC

size: -
V: TRBV20-1
D: -
J: TRBJ1-1
CDR3: CSARKYEAFF
DNA: TGCAGTGCCAGAAAATATGAAGCTTTCTTT

size: -
V: TRBV5-8
D: TRBD1
J: TRBJ1-2
CDR3: CASSAGTAHNGYTF
DNA: TGTGCCAGCAGCGCTGGGACAGCCCACAATGGCTACACCTTC

size: many
V: TRBV11-2
D: -
J: TRBJ2-4
CDR3: CASSLERAKNIQYF
DNA: TGTGCCAGCAGCTTAGAACGGGCCAAAAACATTCAGTACTTC

size: many
V: TRBV12-3/TRBV12-4
D: -
J: TRBJ2-7
CDR3: CASSLRQATYEQYF
DNA: TGTGCCAGCAGTTTAAGACAGGCAACTTACGAGCAGTACTTC

size: -
V: TRBV11-2
D: -
J: TRBJ1-1
CDR3: CASSLGGRGPEAFF
DNA: TGTGCCAGCAGCTTAGGTGGCCGGGGGCCTGAAGCTTTCTTT

size: few
V: TRBV7-2
D: TRBD1
J: TRBJ1-1
CDR3: CASSAWTGKIGAFF
DNA: TGTGCCAGCAGCGCATGGACAGGGAAAATCGGAGCTTTCTTT

size: many
V: TRBV10-3
D: -
J: TRBJ2-5
CDR3: CAISGGPGETQYF
DNA: TGTGCCATCAGCGGGGGGCCGGGAGAGACCCAGTACTTC

size: -
V: TRBV5-1
D: TRBD2
J: TRBJ2-1
CDR3: CASSPRGAGGPGGAYNEQFF
DNA: TGCGCCAGCAGCCCTCGTGGAGCGGGAGGGCCTGGCGGGGCCTACAATGAGCAGTTCTTC

size: few
V: TRBV12-3/TRBV12-4
D: TRBD1
J: TRBJ2-1
CDR3: CASSTRQGTYNEQFF
DNA: TGTGCCAGCAGTACGCGACAGGGCACCTACAATGAGCAGTTCTTC

size: -
V: TRBV6-4
D: TRBD1
J: TRBJ2-1
CDR3: CATKQGWADNEQFF
DNA: TGTGCCACAAAACAGGGGTGGGCCGACAATGAGCAGTTCTTC

size: once
V: TRBV28
D: -
J: TRBJ1-1
CDR3: CASSTPSGTEAFF
DNA: TGTGCCAGCAGTACCCCTTCGGGGACTGAAGCTTTCTTT

size: once
V: TRBV7-8
D: TRBD1
J: TRBJ1-2
CDR3: CASSIRTGGIYGYTF
DNA: TGTGCCAGCAGCATCAGGACAGGGGGGATCTATGGCTACACCTTC

size: -
V: TRBV25-1
D: -
J: TRBJ1-2
CDR3: CASREGQSYGYTF
DNA: TGTGCCAGCAGGGAAGGACAGAGTTATGGCTACACCTTC

size: many
V: TRBV20-1
D: -
J: TRBJ2-7
CDR3: CSPQADGTDEQYF
DNA: TGCAGTCCCCAAGCCGACGGGACCGACGAGCAGTACTTC

size: -
V: TRBV19
D: -
J: TRBJ1-1
CDR3: CASTWAPGAEAFF
DNA: TGTGCCAGTACCTGGGCGCCCGGCGCTGAAGCTTTCTTT

size: few
V: TRBV6-6
D: -
J: TRBJ1-5
CDR3: CASSYLDRAGQPQHF
DNA: TGTGCCAGCAGTTACCTGGACAGAGCAGGGCAGCCCCAGCATTTT

size: -
V: TRBV28
D: TRBD1
J: TRBJ2-7
CDR3: CASSSGQEGSYEQYF
DNA: TGTGCCAGCAGTTCGGGACAGGAGGGATCCTACGAGCAGTACTTC

size: -
V: TRBV5-1
D: -
J: TRBJ2-6
CDR3: CASNVLSGANVLTF
DNA: TGCGCCAGCAACGTGTTGTCTGGGGCCAACGTCCTGACTTTC

size: few
V: TRBV20-1
D: -
J: TRBJ1-2
CDR3: CSAKGAGSLFGYTF
DNA: TGCAGTGCTAAAGGGGCAGGGAGCCTCTTTGGCTACACCTTC

size: many
V: TRBV29-1
D: TRBD1
J: TRBJ2-7
CDR3: CSVRWWDRSSYEQYF
DNA: TGCAGCGTTCGATGGTGGGACAGGAGTTCCTACGAGCAGTACTTC

size: few
V: TRBV27
D: TRBD2
J: TRBJ2-1
CDR3: CASRSASGGAPNGQFF
DNA: TGTGCCAGCAGATCCGCCAGCGGGGGGGCCCCCAATGGGCAGTTCTTC